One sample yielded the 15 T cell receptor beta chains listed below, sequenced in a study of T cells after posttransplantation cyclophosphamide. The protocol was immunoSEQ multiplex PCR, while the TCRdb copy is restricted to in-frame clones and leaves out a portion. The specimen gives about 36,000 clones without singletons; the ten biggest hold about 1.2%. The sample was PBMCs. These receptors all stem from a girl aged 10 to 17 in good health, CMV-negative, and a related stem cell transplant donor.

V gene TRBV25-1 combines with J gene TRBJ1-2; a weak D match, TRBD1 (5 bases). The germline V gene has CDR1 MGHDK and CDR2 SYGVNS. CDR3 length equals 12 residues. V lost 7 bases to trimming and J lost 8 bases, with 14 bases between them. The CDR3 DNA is TGTGCCAGCACATCAGGGAACATAGGCTACACCTTC. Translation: CASTSGNIGYTF.

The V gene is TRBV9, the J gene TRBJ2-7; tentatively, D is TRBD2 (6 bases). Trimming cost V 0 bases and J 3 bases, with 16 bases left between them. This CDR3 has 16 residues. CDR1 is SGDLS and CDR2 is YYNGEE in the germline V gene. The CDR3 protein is CASSVGLGGVGYEQYF. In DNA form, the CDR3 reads TGTGCCAGCAGCGTAGGGTTGGGGGGAGTCGGCTACGAGCAGTACTTC.

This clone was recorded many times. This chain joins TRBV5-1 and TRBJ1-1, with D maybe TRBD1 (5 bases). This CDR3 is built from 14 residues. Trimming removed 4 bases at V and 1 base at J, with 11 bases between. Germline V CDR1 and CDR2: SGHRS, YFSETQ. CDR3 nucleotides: TGCGCCAGCAGCGTGGGACGGGGGAACACTGAAGCTTTCTTT. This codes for CASSVGRGNTEAFF.

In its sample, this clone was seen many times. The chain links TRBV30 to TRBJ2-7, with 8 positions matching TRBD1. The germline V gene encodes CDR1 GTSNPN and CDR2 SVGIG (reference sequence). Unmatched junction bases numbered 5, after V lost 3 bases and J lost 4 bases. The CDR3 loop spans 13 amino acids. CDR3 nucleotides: TGTGCCTGGAGGGGGACAGGTCGGTACGAGCAGTACTTC. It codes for CAWRGTGRYEQYF.

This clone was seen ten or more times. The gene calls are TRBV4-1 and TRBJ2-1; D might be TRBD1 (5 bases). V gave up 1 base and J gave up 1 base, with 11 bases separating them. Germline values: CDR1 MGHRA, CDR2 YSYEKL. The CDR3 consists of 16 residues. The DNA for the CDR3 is TGCGCCAGCAGCCAAGTAGGCAGGGATTCCTACAATGAGCAGTTCTTC. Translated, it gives CASSQVGRDSYNEQFF.

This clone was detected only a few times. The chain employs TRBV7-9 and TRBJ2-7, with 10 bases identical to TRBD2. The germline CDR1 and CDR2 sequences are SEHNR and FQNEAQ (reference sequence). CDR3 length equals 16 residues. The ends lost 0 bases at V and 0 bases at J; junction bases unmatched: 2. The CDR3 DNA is TGTGCCAGCAGCTTAGCACTAGCGGGACTCTCCTACGAGCAGTACTTC. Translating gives CASSLALAGLSYEQYF.

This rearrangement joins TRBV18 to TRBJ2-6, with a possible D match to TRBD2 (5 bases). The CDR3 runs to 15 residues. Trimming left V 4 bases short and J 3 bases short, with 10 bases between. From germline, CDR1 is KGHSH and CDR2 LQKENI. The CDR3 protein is CASSRGQLGANVLTF. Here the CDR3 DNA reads TGTGCCAGCTCACGCGGGCAGCTTGGGGCCAACGTCCTGACTTTC.

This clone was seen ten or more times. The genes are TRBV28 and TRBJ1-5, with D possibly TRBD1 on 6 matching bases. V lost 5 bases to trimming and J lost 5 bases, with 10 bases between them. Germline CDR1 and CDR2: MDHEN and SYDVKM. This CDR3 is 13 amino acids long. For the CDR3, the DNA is TGTGCCAGCAGTCCCCACAGGGATCAGCCCCAGCATTTT. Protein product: CASSPHRDQPQHF.

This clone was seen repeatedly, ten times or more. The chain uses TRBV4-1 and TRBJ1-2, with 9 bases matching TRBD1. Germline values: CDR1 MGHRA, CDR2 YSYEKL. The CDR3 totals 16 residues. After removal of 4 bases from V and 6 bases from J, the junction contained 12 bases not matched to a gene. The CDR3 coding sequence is TGCGCCAGCAGCCTGGGGTCTCCCGGGACAGGGAATGGCTACACCTTC. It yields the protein CASSLGSPGTGNGYTF.

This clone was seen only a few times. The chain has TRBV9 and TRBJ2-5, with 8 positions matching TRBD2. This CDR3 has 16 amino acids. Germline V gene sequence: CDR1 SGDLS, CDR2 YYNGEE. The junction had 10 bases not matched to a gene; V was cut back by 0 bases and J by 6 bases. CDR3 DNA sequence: TGTGCCAGCAGCGTAGCAAGCGGGGGACGACAAAAGACCCAGTACTTC. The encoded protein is CASSVASGGRQKTQYF.

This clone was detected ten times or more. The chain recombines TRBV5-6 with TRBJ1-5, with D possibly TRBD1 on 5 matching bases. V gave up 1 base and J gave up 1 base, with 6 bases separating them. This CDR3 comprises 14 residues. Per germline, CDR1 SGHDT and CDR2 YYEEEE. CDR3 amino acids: CASSLRGSNQPQHF. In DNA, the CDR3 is TGTGCCAGCAGCTTGCGGGGGAGCAATCAGCCCCAGCATTTT.

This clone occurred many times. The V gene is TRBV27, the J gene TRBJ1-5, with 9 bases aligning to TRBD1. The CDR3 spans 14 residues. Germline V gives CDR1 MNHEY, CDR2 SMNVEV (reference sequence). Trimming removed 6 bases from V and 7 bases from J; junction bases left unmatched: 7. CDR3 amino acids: CASRPGTGIQPQHF. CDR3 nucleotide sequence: TGTGCCAGCAGACCCGGGACAGGGATCCAGCCCCAGCATTTT.

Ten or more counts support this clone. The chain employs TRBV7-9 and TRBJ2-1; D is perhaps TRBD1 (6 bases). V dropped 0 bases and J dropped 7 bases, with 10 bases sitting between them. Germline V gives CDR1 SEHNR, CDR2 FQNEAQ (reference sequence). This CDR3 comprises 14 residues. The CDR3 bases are TGTGCCAGCAGCTTAGCGGGGGCAGTAAATGAGCAGTTCTTC. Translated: CASSLAGAVNEQFF.

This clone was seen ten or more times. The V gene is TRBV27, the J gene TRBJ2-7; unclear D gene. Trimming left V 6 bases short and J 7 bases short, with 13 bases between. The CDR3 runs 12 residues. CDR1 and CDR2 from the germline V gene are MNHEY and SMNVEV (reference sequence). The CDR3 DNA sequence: TGTGCCAGCAGGAGCCCCGCCCGGGAGCAGTACTTC. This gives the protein CASRSPAREQYF.

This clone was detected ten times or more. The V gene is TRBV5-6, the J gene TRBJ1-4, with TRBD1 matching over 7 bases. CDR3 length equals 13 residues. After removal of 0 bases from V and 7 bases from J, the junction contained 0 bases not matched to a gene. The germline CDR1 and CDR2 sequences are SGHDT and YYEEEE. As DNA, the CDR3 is TGTGCCAGCAGCTTGGGACAGGGTGAAAAACTGTTTTTT. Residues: CASSLGQGEKLFF.